This entry is about one TCR beta chain. Its antigen is unknown. This sample was taken from a study of CD8+ T cells in alopecia areata. About the study: Treated patients were given 5 to 10 mg oral tofacitinib twice daily.

As the sequencing template, cDNA was produced by extracting RNA and reverse transcribing it. This table comes from immunoSEQ multiplex PCR, and its TCRdb copy is limited to in-frame clones, with some not included. The sample includes some 130,000 clones, under 60% of them seen just once. Per the germline V gene, CDR1 is SGHRS and CDR2 is YFSETQ. The ends were cut back, 4 bases at V and 13 bases at J, with 14 bases in the middle. This CDR3 spans 12 amino acids. Study-wide findings and caveats: Scalp specimens additionally yield sequences from normal skin's resident alphabeta T cells.

The source is a human donor with alopecia areata. The source was CD4+ T cells sorted from blood, collected at week 0. The chain is built from TRBV5-1 and TRBJ2-2; maybe TRBD1 (6 bases). The CDR3 reads CASSTGQMGLFF. DNA for the CDR3: TGCGCCAGCAGCACCGGACAGATGGGGCTGTTTTTT.